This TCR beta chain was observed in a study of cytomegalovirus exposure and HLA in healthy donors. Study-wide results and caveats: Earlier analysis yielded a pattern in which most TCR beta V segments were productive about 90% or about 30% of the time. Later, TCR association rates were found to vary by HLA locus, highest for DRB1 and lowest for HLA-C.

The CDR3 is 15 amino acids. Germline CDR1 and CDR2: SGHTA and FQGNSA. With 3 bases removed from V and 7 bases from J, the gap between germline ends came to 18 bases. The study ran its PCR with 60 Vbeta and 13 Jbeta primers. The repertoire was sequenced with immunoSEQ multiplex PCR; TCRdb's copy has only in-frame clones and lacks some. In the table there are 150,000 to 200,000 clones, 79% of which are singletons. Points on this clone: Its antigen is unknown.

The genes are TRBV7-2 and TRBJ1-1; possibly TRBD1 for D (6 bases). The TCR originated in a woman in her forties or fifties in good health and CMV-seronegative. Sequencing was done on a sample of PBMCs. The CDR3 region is CASSFYPSQDSEAFF. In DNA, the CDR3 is TGTGCCAGCAGCTTTTACCCATCCCAGGACAGTGAAGCTTTCTTT. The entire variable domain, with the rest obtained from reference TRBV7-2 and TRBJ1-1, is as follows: GAGVSQSPSNKVTEKGKDVELRCDPISGHTALYWYRQSLGQGLEFLIYFQGNSAPDKSGLPSDRFSAERTGGSVSTLTIQRTQQEDSAVYLCASSFYPSQDSEAFFGQGTRLTVV.